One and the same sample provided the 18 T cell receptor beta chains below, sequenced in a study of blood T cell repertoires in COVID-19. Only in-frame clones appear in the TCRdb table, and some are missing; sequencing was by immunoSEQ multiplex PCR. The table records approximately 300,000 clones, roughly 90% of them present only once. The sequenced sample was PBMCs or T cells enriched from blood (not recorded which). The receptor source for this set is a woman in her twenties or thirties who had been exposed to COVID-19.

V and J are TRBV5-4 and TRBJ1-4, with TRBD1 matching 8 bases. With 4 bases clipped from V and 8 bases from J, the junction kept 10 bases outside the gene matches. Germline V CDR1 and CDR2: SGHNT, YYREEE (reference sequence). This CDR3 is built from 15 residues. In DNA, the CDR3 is TGTGCCAGCAGCACTACGACAGGGGCAGGGGAAAAACTGTTTTTT. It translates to CASSTTTGAGEKLFF.

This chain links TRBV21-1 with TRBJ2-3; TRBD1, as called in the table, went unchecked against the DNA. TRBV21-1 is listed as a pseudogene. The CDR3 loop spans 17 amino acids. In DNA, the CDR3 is TGTGCCAGCAGCCTACCGAGGACAGGGGGGTTCACAGATACGCAGTATTTT. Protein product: CASSLPRTGGFTDTQYF.

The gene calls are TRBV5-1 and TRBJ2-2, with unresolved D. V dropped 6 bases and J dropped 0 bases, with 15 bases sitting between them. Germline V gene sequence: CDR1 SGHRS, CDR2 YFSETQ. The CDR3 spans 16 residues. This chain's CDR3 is CASTLLTPSNTGELFF. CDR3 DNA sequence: TGCGCCAGCACCCTTCTTACTCCCTCGAACACCGGGGAGCTGTTTTTT.

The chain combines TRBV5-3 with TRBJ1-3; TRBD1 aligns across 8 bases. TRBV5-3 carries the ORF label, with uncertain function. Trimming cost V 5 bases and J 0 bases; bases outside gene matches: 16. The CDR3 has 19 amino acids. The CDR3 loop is CARSGTGPTVNNSGNTIYF. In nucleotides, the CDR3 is TGTGCCAGAAGTGGGACAGGCCCAACTGTAAACAACTCTGGAAACACCATATATTTT.

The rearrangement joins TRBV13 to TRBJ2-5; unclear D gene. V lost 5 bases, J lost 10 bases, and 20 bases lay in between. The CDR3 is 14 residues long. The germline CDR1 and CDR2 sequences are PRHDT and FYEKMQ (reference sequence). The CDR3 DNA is TGTGCCAGCAGCCCTTCCACCCACCGGGTGGTCCAGTACTTC. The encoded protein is CASSPSTHRVVQYF.

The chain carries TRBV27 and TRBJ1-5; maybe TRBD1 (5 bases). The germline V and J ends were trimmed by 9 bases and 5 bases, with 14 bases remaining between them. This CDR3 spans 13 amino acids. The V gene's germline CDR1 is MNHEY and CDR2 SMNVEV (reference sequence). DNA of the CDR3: TGTGCCAGAATTCCCAGGGAGGATCAGCCCCAGCATTTT. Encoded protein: CARIPREDQPQHF.

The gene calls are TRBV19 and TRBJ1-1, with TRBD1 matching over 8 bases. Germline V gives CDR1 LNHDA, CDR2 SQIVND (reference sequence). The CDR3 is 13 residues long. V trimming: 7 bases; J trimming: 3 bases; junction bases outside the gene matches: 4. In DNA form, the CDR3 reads TGTGCCAGTAAATGGGACAGGTACACTGAAGCTTTCTTT. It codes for CASKWDRYTEAFF.

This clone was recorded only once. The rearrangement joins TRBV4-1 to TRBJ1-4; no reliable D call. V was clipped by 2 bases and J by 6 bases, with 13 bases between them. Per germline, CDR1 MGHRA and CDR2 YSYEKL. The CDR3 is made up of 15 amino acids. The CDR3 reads CASSQLTGQDEKLFF. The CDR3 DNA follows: TGCGCCAGCAGCCAATTGACCGGCCAGGATGAAAAACTGTTTTTT.

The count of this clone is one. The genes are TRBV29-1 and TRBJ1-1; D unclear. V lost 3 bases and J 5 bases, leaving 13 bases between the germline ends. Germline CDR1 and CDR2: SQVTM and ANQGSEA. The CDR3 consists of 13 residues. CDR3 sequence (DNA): TGCAGCGTTGAGTATCTCCCGGGAACTGAAGCTTTCTTT. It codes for CSVEYLPGTEAFF.

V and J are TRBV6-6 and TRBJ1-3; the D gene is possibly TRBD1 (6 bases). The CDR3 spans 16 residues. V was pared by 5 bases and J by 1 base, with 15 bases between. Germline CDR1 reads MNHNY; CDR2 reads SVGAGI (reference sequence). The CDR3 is CASSTPGGASGNTIYF. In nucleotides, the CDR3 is TGTGCCAGCAGTACACCGGGGGGCGCGTCTGGAAACACCATATATTTT.

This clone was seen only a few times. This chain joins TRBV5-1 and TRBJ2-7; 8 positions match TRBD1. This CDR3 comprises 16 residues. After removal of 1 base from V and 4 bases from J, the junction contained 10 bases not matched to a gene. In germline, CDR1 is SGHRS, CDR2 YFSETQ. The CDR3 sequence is CASSLTSQGAWYEQYF. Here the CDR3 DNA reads TGCGCCAGCAGCTTGACGTCGCAGGGGGCTTGGTACGAGCAGTACTTC.

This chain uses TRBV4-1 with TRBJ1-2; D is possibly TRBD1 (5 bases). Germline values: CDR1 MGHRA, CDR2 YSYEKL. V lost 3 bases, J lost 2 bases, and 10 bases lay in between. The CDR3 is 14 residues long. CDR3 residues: CASSHLKGNYGYTF. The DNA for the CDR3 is TGCGCCAGCAGCCATTTGAAGGGGAACTATGGCTACACCTTC.

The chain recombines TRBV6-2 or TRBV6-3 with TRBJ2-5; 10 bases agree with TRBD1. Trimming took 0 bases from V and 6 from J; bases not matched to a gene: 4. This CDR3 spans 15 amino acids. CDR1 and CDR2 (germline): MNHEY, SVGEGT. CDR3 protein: CASSYSGQGFQTQYF. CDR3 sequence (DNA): TGTGCCAGCAGTTACTCGGGACAGGGGTTTCAGACCCAGTACTTC.

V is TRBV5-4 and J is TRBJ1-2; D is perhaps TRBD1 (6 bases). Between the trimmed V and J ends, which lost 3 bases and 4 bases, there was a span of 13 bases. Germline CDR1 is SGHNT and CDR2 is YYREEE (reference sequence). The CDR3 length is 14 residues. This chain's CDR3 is CASSSGQTLYGYTF. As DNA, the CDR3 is TGTGCCAGCAGCTCAGGACAGACCCTCTATGGCTACACCTTC.

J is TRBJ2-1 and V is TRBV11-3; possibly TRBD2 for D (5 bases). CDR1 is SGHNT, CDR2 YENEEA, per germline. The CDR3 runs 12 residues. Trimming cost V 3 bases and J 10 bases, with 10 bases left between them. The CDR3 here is CASSLRVGEQFF. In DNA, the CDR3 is TGTGCCAGCAGCTTGCGGGTTGGGGAGCAGTTCTTC.

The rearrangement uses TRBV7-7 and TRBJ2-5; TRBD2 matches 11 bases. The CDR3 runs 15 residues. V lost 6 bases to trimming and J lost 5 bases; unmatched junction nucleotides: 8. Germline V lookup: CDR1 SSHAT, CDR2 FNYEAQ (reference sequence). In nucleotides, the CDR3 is TGTGCCAGCAGTTTTAGCGGGGGGGCGTCTGAGACCCAGTACTTC. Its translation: CASSFSGGASETQYF.

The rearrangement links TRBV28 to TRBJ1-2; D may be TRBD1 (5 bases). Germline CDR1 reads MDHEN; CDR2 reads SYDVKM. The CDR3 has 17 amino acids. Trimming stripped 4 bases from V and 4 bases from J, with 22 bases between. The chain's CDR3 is CASSSTGSVLIGYGYTF. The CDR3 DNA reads TGTGCCAGCAGTTCTACAGGTTCAGTTTTAATCGGCTATGGCTACACCTTC.

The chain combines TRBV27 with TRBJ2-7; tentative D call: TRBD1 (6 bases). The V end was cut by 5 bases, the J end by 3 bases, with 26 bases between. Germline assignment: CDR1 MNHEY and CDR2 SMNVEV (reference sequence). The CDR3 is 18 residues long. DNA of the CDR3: TGTGCCAGCAGTCCAGCCCGAGGACAGCCTCAGAGGAGCTACGAGCAGTACTTC. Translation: CASSPARGQPQRSYEQYF.